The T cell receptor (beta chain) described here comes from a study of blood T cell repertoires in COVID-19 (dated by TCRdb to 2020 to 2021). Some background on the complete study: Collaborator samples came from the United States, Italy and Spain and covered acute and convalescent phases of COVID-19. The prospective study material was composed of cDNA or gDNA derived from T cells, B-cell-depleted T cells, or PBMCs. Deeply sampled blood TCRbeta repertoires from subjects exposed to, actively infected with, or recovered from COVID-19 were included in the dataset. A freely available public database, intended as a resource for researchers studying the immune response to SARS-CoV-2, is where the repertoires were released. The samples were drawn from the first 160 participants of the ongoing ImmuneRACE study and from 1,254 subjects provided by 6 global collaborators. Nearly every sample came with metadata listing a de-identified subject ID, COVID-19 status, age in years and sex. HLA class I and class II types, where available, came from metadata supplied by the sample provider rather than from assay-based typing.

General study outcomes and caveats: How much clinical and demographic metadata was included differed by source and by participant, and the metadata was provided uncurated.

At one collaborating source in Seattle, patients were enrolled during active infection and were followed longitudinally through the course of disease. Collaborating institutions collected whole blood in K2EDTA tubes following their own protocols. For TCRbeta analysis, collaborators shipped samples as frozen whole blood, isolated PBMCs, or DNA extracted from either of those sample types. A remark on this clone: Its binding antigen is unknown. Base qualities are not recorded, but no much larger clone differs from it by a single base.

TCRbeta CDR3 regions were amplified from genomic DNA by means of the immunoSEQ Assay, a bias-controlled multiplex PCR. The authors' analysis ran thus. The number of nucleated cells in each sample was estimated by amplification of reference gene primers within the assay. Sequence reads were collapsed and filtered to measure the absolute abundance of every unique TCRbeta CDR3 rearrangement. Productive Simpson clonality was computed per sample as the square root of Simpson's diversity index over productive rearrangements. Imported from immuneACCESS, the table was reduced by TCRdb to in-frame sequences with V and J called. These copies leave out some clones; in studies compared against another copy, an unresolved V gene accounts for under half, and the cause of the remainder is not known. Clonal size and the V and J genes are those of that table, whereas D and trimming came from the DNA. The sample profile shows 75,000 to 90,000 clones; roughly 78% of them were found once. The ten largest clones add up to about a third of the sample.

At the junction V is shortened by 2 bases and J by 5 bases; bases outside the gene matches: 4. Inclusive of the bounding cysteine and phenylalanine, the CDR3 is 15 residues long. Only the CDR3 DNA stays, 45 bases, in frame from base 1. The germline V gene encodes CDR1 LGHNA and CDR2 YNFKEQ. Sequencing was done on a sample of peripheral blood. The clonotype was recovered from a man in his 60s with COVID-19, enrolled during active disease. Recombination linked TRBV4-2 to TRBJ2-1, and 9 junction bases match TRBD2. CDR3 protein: CASSQFGGGDNEQFF. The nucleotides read TGTGCCAGCAGCCAATTTGGCGGGGGGGACAATGAGCAGTTCTTC.